Below, 6 T cell receptor beta chains from the same sample are listed, as sequenced in a study of blood T cell repertoires in COVID-19. Assay: immunoSEQ multiplex PCR; the TCRdb copy retains only in-frame clones and omits some. The table shows fewer than 250,000 clones, with 89% occurring only once. Material for sequencing was peripheral blood. These receptors were collected from a man in his fifties or sixties who had recovered from COVID-19.

The V gene is TRBV15, the J gene TRBJ1-5, with D unclear. The CDR3 extends over 15 amino acids. Germline CDR1 is LNHNV and CDR2 is YYDKDF (reference sequence). With 0 bases removed from V and 2 bases from J, the gap between germline ends came to 8 bases. The CDR3 reads CATSREGGRNQPQHF. The DNA of the CDR3 is TGTGCCACCAGCAGAGAAGGAGGACGCAATCAGCCCCAGCATTTT.

This clone was seen a few times. The CDR3 here is CASSLRQGHEKLFF. CDR3 sequence (DNA): TGTGCCAGCAGCTTACGCCAGGGTCATGAAAAACTGTTTTTT. The chain combines TRBV7-9 with TRBJ1-4; D is perhaps TRBD1 (5 bases). Germline CDR1 reads SEHNR; CDR2 reads FQNEAQ (reference sequence). This CDR3 is 14 amino acids long. Trimming stripped 2 bases from V and 6 bases from J, with 10 bases between. Looking up the rest from reference TRBV7-9 and TRBJ1-4 gives the full variable domain: DTGVSQNPRHKITKRGQNVTFRCDPISEHNRLYWYRQTLGQGPEFLTYFQNEAQLEKSRLLSDRFSAERPKGSFSTLEIQRTEQGDSAMYLCASSLRQGHEKLFFGSGTQLSVL.

This rearrangement joins TRBV6-5 to TRBJ1-2, with a tentative D call TRBD1 (6 bases). The CDR3 is made up of 13 amino acids. V was pared by 5 bases and J by 5 bases, with 12 bases between. Germline CDR1 MNHEY, CDR2 SVGAGI. As DNA, the CDR3 is TGTGCCAGCAGTAAGGGGGGGGGATATGGCTACACCTTC. Amino acids: CASSKGGGYGYTF.

The genes are TRBV27 and TRBJ2-7; TRBD2 matches 11 bases. This CDR3 comprises 15 residues. Germline CDR1 and CDR2: MNHEY and SMNVEV (reference sequence). Germline trimming cut 3 bases from V and 3 bases from J; bases unmatched to any gene: 4. The CDR3 loop is CASSLSTSGVYEQYF. The CDR3 DNA follows: TGTGCCAGCAGTTTGTCGACTAGCGGGGTCTACGAGCAGTACTTC.

This clone was detected only once. The rearrangement joins TRBV4-3 to TRBJ1-2; D is ambiguous. CDR3 size: 15 residues. The V gene lost 1 base and the J gene lost 3 bases, with 12 bases spanning the gap. The germline CDR1 and CDR2 sequences are LGHNA and YSLEER. This CDR3 is CASSQVVREDYGYTF. CDR3 coding DNA: TGCGCCAGCAGCCAAGTAGTTAGGGAGGACTATGGCTACACCTTC.

The chain links TRBV7-9 to TRBJ1-1; 9 bases fit TRBD1. The germline CDR1 and CDR2 sequences are SEHNR and FQNEAQ (reference sequence). This CDR3 has 14 residues. Germline trimming cut 4 bases from V and 5 bases from J; bases unmatched to any gene: 5. CDR3 residues: CASSSTGGETEAFF. The CDR3 region has the DNA TGTGCCAGCAGCTCCACAGGGGGCGAGACTGAAGCTTTCTTT.